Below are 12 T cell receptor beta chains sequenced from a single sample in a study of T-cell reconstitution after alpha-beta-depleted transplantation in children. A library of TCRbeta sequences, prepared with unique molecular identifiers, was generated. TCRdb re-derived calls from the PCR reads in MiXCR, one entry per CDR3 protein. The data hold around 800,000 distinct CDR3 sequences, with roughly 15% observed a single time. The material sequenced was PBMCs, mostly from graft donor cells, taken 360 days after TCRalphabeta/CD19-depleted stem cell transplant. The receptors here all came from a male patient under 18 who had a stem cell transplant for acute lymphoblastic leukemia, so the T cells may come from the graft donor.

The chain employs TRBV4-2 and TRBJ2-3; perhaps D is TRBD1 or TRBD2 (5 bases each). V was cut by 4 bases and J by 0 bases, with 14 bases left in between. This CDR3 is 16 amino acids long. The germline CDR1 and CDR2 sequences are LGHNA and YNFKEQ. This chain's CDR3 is CASSPEVGASTDTQYF. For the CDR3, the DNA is TGTGCCAGCAGCCCCGAGGTCGGGGCTAGCACAGATACGCAGTATTTT.

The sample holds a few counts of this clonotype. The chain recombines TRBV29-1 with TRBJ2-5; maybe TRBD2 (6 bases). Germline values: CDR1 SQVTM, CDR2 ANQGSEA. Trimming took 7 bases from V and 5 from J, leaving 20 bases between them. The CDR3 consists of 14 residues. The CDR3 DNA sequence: TGCAGCGGAACGGGGGTCCTTGTCAGTGAGACCCAGTACTTC. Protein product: CSGTGVLVSETQYF.

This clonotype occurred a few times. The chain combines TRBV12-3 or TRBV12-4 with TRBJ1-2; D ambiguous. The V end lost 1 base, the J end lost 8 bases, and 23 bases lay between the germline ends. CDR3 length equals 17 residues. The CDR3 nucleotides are TGTGCCAGCAGTTTAGGCTTGGGGATTAAGGGCATGGGGGGCTACACCTTC. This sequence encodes CASSLGLGIKGMGGYTF.

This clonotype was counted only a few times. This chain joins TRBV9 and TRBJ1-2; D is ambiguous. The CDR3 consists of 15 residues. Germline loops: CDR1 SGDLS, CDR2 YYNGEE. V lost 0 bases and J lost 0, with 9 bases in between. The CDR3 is CASSVATASNYGYTF. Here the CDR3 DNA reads TGTGCCAGCAGCGTAGCAACAGCGTCTAACTATGGCTACACCTTC.

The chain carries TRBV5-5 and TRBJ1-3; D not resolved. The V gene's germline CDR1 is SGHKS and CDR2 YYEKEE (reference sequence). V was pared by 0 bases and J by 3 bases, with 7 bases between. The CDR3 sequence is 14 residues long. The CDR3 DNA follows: TGTGCCAGCAGCTTGGGTGGGTTTGGAAACACCATATATTTT. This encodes CASSLGGFGNTIYF.

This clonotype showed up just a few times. The CDR3 DNA reads TGTGCCAGCAGCGTAGTATACGGGACGAGCGGGGAGCTGTTTTTT. It translates to CASSVVYGTSGELFF. V gene TRBV9 combines with J gene TRBJ2-2, with D perhaps TRBD1 or TRBD2 (5 bases each). V was cut by 0 bases and J by 7 bases, with 13 bases left in between. CDR1 and CDR2 (germline): SGDLS, YYNGEE. The CDR3 contains 15 residues.

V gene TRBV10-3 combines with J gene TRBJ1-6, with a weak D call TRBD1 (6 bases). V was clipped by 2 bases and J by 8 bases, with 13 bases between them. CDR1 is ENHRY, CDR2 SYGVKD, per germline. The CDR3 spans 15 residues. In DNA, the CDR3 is TGTGCCATCAGTGAGAGGACAGCAGTATATTCACCCCTCCACTTT. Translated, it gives CAISERTAVYSPLHF.

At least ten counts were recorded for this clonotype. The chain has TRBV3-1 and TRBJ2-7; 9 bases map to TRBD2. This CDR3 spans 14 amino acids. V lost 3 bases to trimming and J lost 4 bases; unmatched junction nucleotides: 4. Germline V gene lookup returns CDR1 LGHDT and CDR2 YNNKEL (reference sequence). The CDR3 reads CASSHWTSVYEQYF. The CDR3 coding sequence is TGTGCCAGCAGCCACTGGACTAGCGTTTACGAGCAGTACTTC.

For the CDR3, the DNA is TGTGCCAGCAACTTAGGACCATCCAAGGGCTATGGCTACACCTTC. Protein: CASNLGPSKGYGYTF. The chain joins TRBV12-3 or TRBV12-4 to TRBJ1-2, with D unresolved. The CDR3 runs 15 residues. V lost 7 bases to trimming and J lost 4 bases, with 19 bases between them.

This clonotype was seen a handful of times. The CDR3 protein is CASTFLHAKWGYTF. CDR3 DNA sequence: TGTGCCAGCACCTTCCTCCACGCGAAGTGGGGCTACACCTTC. V usage is TRBV7-9 and J usage is TRBJ1-2; the D is unclear. The CDR3 spans 14 residues. V was clipped by 7 bases and J by 8 bases, with 20 bases between them. Looked up from germline, CDR1 is SEHNR and CDR2 is FQNEAQ (reference sequence).

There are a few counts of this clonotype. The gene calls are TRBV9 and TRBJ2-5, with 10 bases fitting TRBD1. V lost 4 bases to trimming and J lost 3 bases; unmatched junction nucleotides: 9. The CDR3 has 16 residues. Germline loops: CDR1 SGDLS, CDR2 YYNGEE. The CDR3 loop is CASSQIGDRGEETQYF. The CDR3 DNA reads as TGTGCCAGCAGCCAAATCGGGGACAGGGGAGAAGAGACCCAGTACTTC.

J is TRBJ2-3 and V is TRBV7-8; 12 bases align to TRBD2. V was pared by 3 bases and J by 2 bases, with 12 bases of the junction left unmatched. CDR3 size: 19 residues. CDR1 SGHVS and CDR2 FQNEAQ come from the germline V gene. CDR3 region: CASSFLRTGLAGFTDTQYF. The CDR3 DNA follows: TGTGCCAGCAGCTTTCTTCGGACAGGACTAGCGGGGTTCACAGATACGCAGTATTTT.